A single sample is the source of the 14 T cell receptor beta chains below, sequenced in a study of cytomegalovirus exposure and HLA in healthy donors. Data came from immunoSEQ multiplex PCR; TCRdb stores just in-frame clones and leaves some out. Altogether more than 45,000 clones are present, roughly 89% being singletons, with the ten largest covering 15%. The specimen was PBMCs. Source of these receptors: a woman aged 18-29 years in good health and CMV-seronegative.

The CDR3 is CASAPKPRLGEQFF. The CDR3 DNA is TGTGCCAGCGCGCCCAAGCCCCGACTTGGTGAGCAGTTCTTC. This chain connects TRBV28 to TRBJ2-1; D remains unclear. The CDR3 has 14 amino acids. Germline V CDR1 and CDR2: MDHEN, SYDVKM. V dropped 8 bases and J dropped 9 bases, with 20 bases sitting between them.

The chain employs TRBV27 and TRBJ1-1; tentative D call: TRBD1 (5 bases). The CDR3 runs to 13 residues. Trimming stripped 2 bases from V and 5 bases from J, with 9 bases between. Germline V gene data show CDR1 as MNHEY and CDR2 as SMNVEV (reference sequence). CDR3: CASSLQGLTEAFF. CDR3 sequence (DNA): TGTGCCAGCAGTTTACAGGGCCTAACTGAAGCTTTCTTT.

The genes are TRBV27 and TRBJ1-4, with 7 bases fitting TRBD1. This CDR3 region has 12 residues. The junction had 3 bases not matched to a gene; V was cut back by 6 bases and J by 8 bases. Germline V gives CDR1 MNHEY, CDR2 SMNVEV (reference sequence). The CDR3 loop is CASSQQGEKLFF. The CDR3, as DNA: TGTGCCAGCAGCCAACAGGGGGAAAAACTGTTTTTT.

The CDR3, as DNA: TGCGCCAGCAGCCACGCCCCCTCCGGGGACAATGAGCAGTTCTTC. Protein: CASSHAPSGDNEQFF. This sequence joins TRBV4-3 and TRBJ2-1, with D tentatively TRBD2 (5 bases). V was shortened by 3 bases and J by 5 bases, with 14 bases between the two germline ends. This CDR3 has 15 amino acids. Germline lookup yields CDR1 LGHNA and CDR2 YSLEER.

The CDR3 DNA reads as TGTGCCAGCAGTTCTGGGGGCGCCTATGGCTACACCTTC. Its protein is CASSSGGAYGYTF. The chain has TRBV6-5 and TRBJ1-2; D is possibly TRBD1 (6 bases). The germline V gene has CDR1 MNHEY and CDR2 SVGAGI. CDR3 length equals 13 residues. Trimming shortened V by 4 bases and J by 4 bases, and 10 bases separated the two germline ends.

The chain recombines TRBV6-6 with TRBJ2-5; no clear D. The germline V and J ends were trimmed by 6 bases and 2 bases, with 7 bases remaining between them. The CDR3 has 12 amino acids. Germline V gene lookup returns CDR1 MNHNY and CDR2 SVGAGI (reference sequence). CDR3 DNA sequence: TGTGCCAGCAGGCGCCCACAAGAGACCCAGTACTTC. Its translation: CASRRPQETQYF.

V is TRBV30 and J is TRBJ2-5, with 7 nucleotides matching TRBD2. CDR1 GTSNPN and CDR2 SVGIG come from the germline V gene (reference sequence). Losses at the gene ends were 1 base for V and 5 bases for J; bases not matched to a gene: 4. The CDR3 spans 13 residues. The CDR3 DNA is TGTGCCTGGAGTGCAGGGAGGGGCGAGACCCAGTACTTC. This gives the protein CAWSAGRGETQYF.

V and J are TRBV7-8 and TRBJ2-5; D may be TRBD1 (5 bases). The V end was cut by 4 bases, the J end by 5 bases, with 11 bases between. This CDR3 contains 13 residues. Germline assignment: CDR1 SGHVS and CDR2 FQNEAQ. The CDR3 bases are TGTGCCAGCAGCTCGGTCAACAGGGAGACCCAGTACTTC. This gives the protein CASSSVNRETQYF.

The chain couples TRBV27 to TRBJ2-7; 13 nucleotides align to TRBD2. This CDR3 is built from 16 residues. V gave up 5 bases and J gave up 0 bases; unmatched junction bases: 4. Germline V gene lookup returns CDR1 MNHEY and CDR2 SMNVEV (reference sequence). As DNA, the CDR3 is TGTGCCAGCAGTCGGACTAGCGGGGGTTTCTCCTACGAGCAGTACTTC. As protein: CASSRTSGGFSYEQYF.

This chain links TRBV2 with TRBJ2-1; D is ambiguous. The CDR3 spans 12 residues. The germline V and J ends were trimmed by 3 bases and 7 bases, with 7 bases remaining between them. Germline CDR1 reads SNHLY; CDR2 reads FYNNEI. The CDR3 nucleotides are TGTGCCAGCAGTGATTTTTTAAATGAGCAGTTCTTC. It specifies CASSDFLNEQFF. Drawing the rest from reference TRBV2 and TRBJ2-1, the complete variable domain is EPEVTQTPSHQVTQMGQEVILRCVPISNHLYFYWYRQILGQKVEFLVSFYNNEISEKSEIFDDQFSVERPDGSNFTLKIRSTKLEDSAMYFCASSDFLNEQFFGPGTRLTVL.

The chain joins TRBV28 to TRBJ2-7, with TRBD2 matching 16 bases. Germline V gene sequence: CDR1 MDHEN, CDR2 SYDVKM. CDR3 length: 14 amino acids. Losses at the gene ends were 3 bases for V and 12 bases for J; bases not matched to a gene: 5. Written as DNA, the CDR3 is TGTGCCAGCAGTTTGGGACTAGCGGGAGGGCCTCGGTACTTC. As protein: CASSLGLAGGPRYF.

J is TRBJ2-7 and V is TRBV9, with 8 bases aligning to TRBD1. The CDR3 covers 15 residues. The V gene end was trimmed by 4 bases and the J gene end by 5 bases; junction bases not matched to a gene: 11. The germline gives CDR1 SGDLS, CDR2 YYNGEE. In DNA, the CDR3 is TGTGCCAGCAGCCAACACCCGGGACAGGCGAACGAGCAGTACTTC. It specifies CASSQHPGQANEQYF. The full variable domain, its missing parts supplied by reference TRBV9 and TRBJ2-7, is DSGVTQTPKHLITATGQRVTLRCSPRSGDLSVYWYQQSLDQGLQFLIQYYNGEERAKGNILERFSAQQFPDLHSELNLSSLELGDSALYFCASSQHPGQANEQYFGPGTRLTVT.

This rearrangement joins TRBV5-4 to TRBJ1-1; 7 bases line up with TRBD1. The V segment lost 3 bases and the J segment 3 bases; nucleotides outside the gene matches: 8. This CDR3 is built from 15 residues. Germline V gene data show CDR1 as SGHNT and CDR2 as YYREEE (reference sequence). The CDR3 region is CASSYYDRADTEAFF. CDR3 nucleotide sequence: TGTGCCAGCAGCTACTACGACAGGGCGGACACTGAAGCTTTCTTT.

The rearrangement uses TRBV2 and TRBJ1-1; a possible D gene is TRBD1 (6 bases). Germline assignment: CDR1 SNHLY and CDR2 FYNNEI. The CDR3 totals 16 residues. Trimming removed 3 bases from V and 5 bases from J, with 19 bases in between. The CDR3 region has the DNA TGTGCCAGCAGTGATAGAGCCTCAGGGGTTGGGACTGAAGCTTTCTTT. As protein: CASSDRASGVGTEAFF.